What follows are 32 T cell receptor beta chains derived from one specimen sequenced in a study of cytomegalovirus exposure and HLA in healthy donors. Primers: 60 Vbeta forward and 13 Jbeta reverse. The assay was immunoSEQ multiplex PCR, and TCRdb's table has in-frame clones only and misses some. This sample yields 210,000 or so clones, of which roughly 85% are seen a single time; 0.2% to 0.25% belongs to the top ten. Sample: PBMCs. The receptors originated from a girl aged 2-10 years in good health and CMV-seronegative.

The rearrangement uses TRBV9 and TRBJ2-3; the D gene is possibly TRBD1 (5 bases). Germline CDR1 and CDR2: SGDLS and YYNGEE. This CDR3 has 15 residues. Trimming shortened V by 0 bases and J by 3 bases, and 11 bases separated the two germline ends. As DNA, the CDR3 is TGTGCCAGCAGCGTAGGCAGGGCAGCAACAGATACGCAGTATTTT. Translating it yields CASSVGRAATDTQYF. The full variable domain, in which reference TRBV9 and TRBJ2-3 provide the parts outside the CDR3, is DSGVTQTPKHLITATGQRVTLRCSPRSGDLSVYWYQQSLDQGLQFLIQYYNGEERAKGNILERFSAQQFPDLHSELNLSSLELGDSALYFCASSVGRAATDTQYFGPGTRLTVL.

The chain carries TRBV19 and TRBJ2-2; D perhaps matches TRBD1 (6 bases). This CDR3 comprises 14 residues. V gave up 7 bases and J gave up 1 base, with 10 bases separating them. Germline-derived CDR1 and CDR2 are LNHDA and SQIVND (reference sequence). CDR3 bases: TGTGCCAGTACTCAACAGGGGAACACCGGGGAGCTGTTTTTT. This sequence encodes CASTQQGNTGELFF.

The gene calls are TRBV7-9 and TRBJ2-1, with D possibly TRBD2 on 5 matching bases. Trimming took 2 bases from V and 0 from J, leaving 8 bases between them. The CDR3 has 15 amino acids. Germline CDR1 reads SEHNR; CDR2 reads FQNEAQ (reference sequence). CDR3 sequence: CASSLSGSSYNEQFF. The CDR3 DNA reads TGTGCCAGCAGCTTAAGCGGTAGCTCCTACAATGAGCAGTTCTTC.

This chain joins TRBV6-5 and TRBJ1-2; D is perhaps TRBD1 (6 bases). CDR1 and CDR2 from the germline V gene are MNHEY and SVGAGI. The length of the CDR3 is 14 residues. V was clipped by 2 bases and J by 4 bases, with 11 bases between them. CDR3 sequence (DNA): TGTGCCAGCAGTTACGGGAGGGGGGTCTATGGCTACACCTTC. Residues: CASSYGRGVYGYTF.

The rearrangement joins TRBV13 to TRBJ2-7; 10 bases align to TRBD2. The germline V gene encodes CDR1 PRHDT and CDR2 FYEKMQ (reference sequence). Trimming took 3 bases from V and 2 from J; bases not matched to a gene: 1. There are 14 residues in the CDR3. CDR3 sequence: CASSLSGRAYEQYF. The CDR3 DNA reads TGTGCCAGCAGCTTGAGCGGGAGGGCCTACGAGCAGTACTTC.

This clone was picked up a small number of times. The chain recombines TRBV5-1 with TRBJ1-1; 8 bases are a match to TRBD1. This CDR3 contains 15 residues. Germline V CDR1 and CDR2: SGHRS, YFSETQ. The V gene end was trimmed by 4 bases and the J gene end by 1 base; junction bases not matched to a gene: 6. Written as DNA, the CDR3 is TGCGCCAGCAGCAGGGGACAGGCGGGGAACACTGAAGCTTTCTTT. It encodes CASSRGQAGNTEAFF. The full variable domain, completed using reference TRBV5-1 and TRBJ1-1, is KAGVTQTPRYLIKTRGQQVTLSCSPISGHRSVSWYQQTPGQGLQFLFEYFSETQRNKGNFPGRFSGRQFSNSRSEMNVSTLELGDSALYLCASSRGQAGNTEAFFGQGTRLTVV.

The chain is built from TRBV4-1 and TRBJ2-3; D is possibly TRBD2 (7 bases). Germline lookup yields CDR1 MGHRA and CDR2 YSYEKL. V gave up 4 bases and J gave up 7 bases, with 21 bases separating them. This CDR3 has 16 amino acids. CDR3 amino acids: CASSPSGAGASYTQYF. In DNA form, the CDR3 reads TGCGCCAGCAGCCCCAGCGGGGCGGGGGCCAGTTATACGCAGTATTTT.

The chain recombines TRBV20-1 with TRBJ2-4, with no clear D. This CDR3 region has 11 residues. Trimming removed 6 bases at V and 8 bases at J, with 11 bases between. Germline CDR1 DFQATT, CDR2 SNEGSKA (reference sequence). This CDR3 reads CSASPLDIQYF. The CDR3, as DNA: TGCAGTGCCAGTCCCCTAGACATTCAGTACTTC.

This chain uses TRBV7-9 with TRBJ1-2, with 12 bases that match TRBD1. Germline CDR1 is SEHNR and CDR2 is FQNEAQ (reference sequence). J was trimmed by 2 bases and V by 6 bases; bases with no gene match: 10. The CDR3 consists of 17 residues. The CDR3 here is CASRAGTGGSGNYGYTF. CDR3 coding DNA: TGTGCCAGCAGGGCCGGGACAGGGGGCAGCGGGAACTATGGCTACACCTTC. The whole variable domain, remainder taken from reference TRBV7-9 and TRBJ1-2, is DTGVSQNPRHKITKRGQNVTFRCDPISEHNRLYWYRQTLGQGPEFLTYFQNEAQLEKSRLLSDRFSAERPKGSFSTLEIQRTEQGDSAMYLCASRAGTGGSGNYGYTFGSGTRLTVV.

This clone was detected once. The rearrangement joins TRBV5-1 to TRBJ1-1; D unresolved. Per the germline V gene, CDR1 is SGHRS and CDR2 is YFSETQ. Trimming took off 3 bases at V and 1 base at J, with 19 bases between the two ends. The CDR3 is 17 amino acids. The DNA of the CDR3 is TGCGCCAGCAGCTCACACCACCTTCAGGCGGGGAACACTGAAGCTTTCTTT. This codes for CASSSHHLQAGNTEAFF.

This clone was recorded only once. The chain links TRBV5-1 to TRBJ2-1, with 8 bases that match TRBD2. In germline, CDR1 is SGHRS, CDR2 YFSETQ. This CDR3 is built from 15 residues. J was trimmed by 0 bases and V by 4 bases; bases with no gene match: 3. The CDR3 DNA sequence: TGCGCCAGCAGCATCACTAGCGGCTCCTACAATGAGCAGTTCTTC. It codes for CASSITSGSYNEQFF.

The V and J genes are TRBV10-2 and TRBJ2-1, with D uncertain. V gave up 4 bases and J gave up 5 bases, with 9 bases separating them. Germline CDR1 WSHSY, CDR2 SAAADI. The CDR3 totals 13 residues. CDR3 residues: CASSALSDNEQFF. CDR3 nucleotide sequence: TGCGCCAGCAGTGCCCTGTCCGACAATGAGCAGTTCTTC.

The rearrangement joins TRBV5-1 to TRBJ2-1, with D possibly TRBD1 on 7 matching bases. Germline V gene data show CDR1 as SGHRS and CDR2 as YFSETQ. Trimming removed 1 base from V and 6 bases from J, with 14 bases in between. The CDR3 covers 15 residues. The CDR3 DNA is TGCGCCAGCAGCTTGAAACAGGGGAGGACCAATGAGCAGTTCTTC. Protein sequence: CASSLKQGRTNEQFF.

The chain combines TRBV5-1 with TRBJ2-7, with 7 bases matching TRBD1. The germline V gene encodes CDR1 SGHRS and CDR2 YFSETQ. There are 13 residues in the CDR3. Trimming cost V 4 bases and J 6 bases; bases outside gene matches: 7. DNA of the CDR3: TGCGCCAGCAGCCCTCAAAGGGGGCTCGAGCAGTACTTC. Protein: CASSPQRGLEQYF. Filled out from reference TRBV5-1 and TRBJ2-7, the complete variable domain reads KAGVTQTPRYLIKTRGQQVTLSCSPISGHRSVSWYQQTPGQGLQFLFEYFSETQRNKGNFPGRFSGRQFSNSRSEMNVSTLELGDSALYLCASSPQRGLEQYFGPGTRLTVT.

This clone appeared once. The rearrangement joins TRBV7-8 to TRBJ2-5, with 9 bases aligning to TRBD1. The ends lost 5 bases at V and 7 bases at J; junction bases unmatched: 11. Looked up from germline, CDR1 is SGHVS and CDR2 is FQNEAQ. The CDR3 sequence is 15 residues long. The CDR3 sequence: CASSRPGTGFGTQYF. Written as DNA, the CDR3 is TGTGCCAGCAGCCGTCCCGGGACAGGGTTCGGGACCCAGTACTTC. Variable domain in full (rest from reference TRBV7-8 and TRBJ2-5): GAGVSQSPRYKVAKRGQDVALRCDPISGHVSLFWYQQALGQGPEFLTYFQNEAQLDKSGLPSDRFFAERPEGSVSTLKIQRTQQEDSAVYLCASSRPGTGFGTQYFGPGTRLLVL.

The rearrangement uses TRBV10-3 and TRBJ2-5, with D perhaps TRBD2 (6 bases). V was cut by 2 bases and J by 4 bases, with 14 bases left in between. Germline CDR1 and CDR2: ENHRY and SYGVKD. CDR3 size: 15 residues. The CDR3: CAISEEPRGSETQYF. The CDR3, as DNA: TGTGCCATCAGTGAGGAACCCCGGGGGTCAGAGACCCAGTACTTC.

The chain recombines TRBV6-5 with TRBJ1-2, with D maybe TRBD1 (6 bases). CDR1 and CDR2 (germline): MNHEY, SVGAGI. Trimming removed 6 bases at V and 2 bases at J, with 10 bases between. This CDR3 is built from 13 residues. CDR3 DNA: TGTGCCAGCAGCCGGACAGTGAACTATGGCTACACCTTC. Encoded protein: CASSRTVNYGYTF.

The rearrangement uses TRBV5-8 and TRBJ1-1; 7 bases align to TRBD1. Germline lookup yields CDR1 SGHTS and CDR2 YDEGEE. The V and J ends lost 3 bases and 6 bases, in that order; junction bases with no gene match: 8. This CDR3 region has 14 residues. Here the CDR3 DNA reads TGTGCCAGCAGCTCTGCAGGGGGAATCGCTGAAGCTTTCTTT. Translating gives CASSSAGGIAEAFF.

This chain uses TRBV19 with TRBJ2-5; possible D gene TRBD1, 6 bases. The CDR3 consists of 16 residues. The V gene's germline CDR1 is LNHDA and CDR2 SQIVND (reference sequence). V gave up 5 bases and J gave up 5 bases, with 21 bases separating them. The CDR3 here is CASSPSSGVRTETQYF. DNA for the CDR3: TGTGCCAGTAGTCCCTCCTCAGGGGTGAGGACGGAGACCCAGTACTTC.

V and J are TRBV5-4 and TRBJ2-1; 7 bases align to TRBD1. CDR1 is SGHNT, CDR2 YYREEE, per germline (reference sequence). The J segment lost 14 bases and the V segment lost 1 base, leaving 12 bases of the junction unmatched. This CDR3 has 14 amino acids. DNA of the CDR3: TGTGCCAGCAGCTTGAGGGGGCGGAGCGAGATGGAGTTCTTC. Translated: CASSLRGRSEMEFF. Variable domain in full (rest from reference TRBV5-4 and TRBJ2-1): ETGVTQSPTHLIKTRGQQVTLRCSSQSGHNTVSWYQQALGQGPQFIFQYYREEENGRGNFPPRFSGLQFPNYSSELNVNALELDDSALYLCASSLRGRSEMEFFGPGTRLTVL.

CDR3 nucleotides: TGCGCCAGCAGCTTGAGGGACAGGGGTGCCTACGAGCAGTACTTC. This translates into CASSLRDRGAYEQYF. V is TRBV5-1 and J is TRBJ2-5, with 10 bases that match TRBD1. The better agreement between TRBJ2-7 and the DNA end casts doubt on the J call. In germline, CDR1 is SGHRS, CDR2 YFSETQ. This CDR3 spans 15 amino acids.

CDR3 sequence: CASSYYNRVGETQYF. DNA for the CDR3: TGTGCCAGCAGTTACTATAACAGGGTCGGGGAGACCCAGTACTTC. The chain combines TRBV6-6 with TRBJ2-5; maybe TRBD1 (6 bases). Germline V gene data show CDR1 as MNHNY and CDR2 as SVGAGI (reference sequence). This CDR3 comprises 15 residues. V was cut by 1 base and J by 5 bases, with 14 bases left in between.

This clone turned up a few times. The chain combines TRBV5-6 with TRBJ1-1, with D uncertain. The V end was cut by 0 bases, the J end by 8 bases, with 11 bases between. Germline CDR1 is SGHDT and CDR2 is YYEEEE. The CDR3 is 13 residues long. In DNA, the CDR3 is TGTGCCAGCAGCTTGGTGGCGGCACGAGAAGCTTTCTTT. Amino acid sequence: CASSLVAAREAFF.

On this clone: The germline gene is not matched at one end of the junction; a read error may be the cause. The gene calls are TRBV7-9 and TRBJ2-1; 8 nucleotides align to TRBD2. Germline V gives CDR1 SEHNR, CDR2 FQNEAQ (reference sequence). This CDR3 comprises 15 residues. CDR3 sequence (DNA): TGTTCCAGCCGCTCCCGTGGACTAGCTTACAATGAGCAGTTCTTC. Its translation is CSSRSRGLAYNEQFF.

The rearrangement joins TRBV19 to TRBJ2-1; TRBD1 might be the D (6 bases). Deletions cut 6 bases from V and 10 bases from J, with 13 bases between. The germline CDR1 and CDR2 sequences are LNHDA and SQIVND (reference sequence). The CDR3 has 12 amino acids. CDR3 sequence reads: CASSPQGHEQFF. CDR3 sequence (DNA): TGTGCCAGTAGCCCACAGGGCCACGAGCAGTTCTTC.

This chain links TRBV5-1 with TRBJ1-1; 7 positions match TRBD1. CDR3 length equals 14 residues. With V trimmed by 4 bases and J by 0 bases, 3 bases remained unmatched. Germline V lookup: CDR1 SGHRS, CDR2 YFSETQ. CDR3 amino acids: CASSRTGMNTEAFF. In DNA, the CDR3 is TGCGCCAGCAGCCGGACAGGAATGAACACTGAAGCTTTCTTT.

The chain joins TRBV6-5 to TRBJ2-3; tentative D call: TRBD2 (5 bases). CDR1 MNHEY and CDR2 SVGAGI come from the germline V gene. V lost 8 bases and J 2 bases, leaving 11 bases between the germline ends. CDR3 length: 13 residues. CDR3 in amino acids: CASRPGTTDTQYF. In DNA form, the CDR3 reads TGTGCCAGCCGGCCGGGAACCACAGATACGCAGTATTTT.

V is TRBV6-1 and J is TRBJ2-2; 9 nucleotides match TRBD1. Looked up from germline, CDR1 is MNHNS and CDR2 is SASEGT. V dropped 4 bases and J dropped 0; count of bases not matched to a gene: 0. The CDR3 length is 15 residues. The CDR3 coding sequence is TGTGCCAGCAGTGGACAGGGGGCGAACACCGGGGAGCTGTTTTTT. This sequence encodes CASSGQGANTGELFF.

The chain uses TRBV13 and TRBJ2-5; TRBD1 matches at 7 bases. The J call may be mistaken, given a closer DNA end match to TRBJ2-7. The CDR3 is 15 residues long. Looked up from germline, CDR1 is PRHDT and CDR2 is FYEKMQ (reference sequence). The CDR3 reads CASSLDRPHYYEQYF. The CDR3 nucleotides read TGTGCCAGCAGCTTGGACAGGCCACATTACTACGAGCAGTACTTC.

The chain combines TRBV7-3 with TRBJ1-1; D not certain. Looked up from germline, CDR1 is SGHTA and CDR2 is FQGTGA. The CDR3 has 15 residues. The V end lost 2 bases, the J end lost 1 base, and 11 bases lay between the germline ends. The CDR3 region is CASSLVAGPNTEAFF. The CDR3 bases are TGTGCCAGCAGCTTAGTGGCAGGCCCGAACACTGAAGCTTTCTTT. Filled out from reference TRBV7-3 and TRBJ1-1, the complete variable domain reads GAGVSQTPSNKVTEKGKYVELRCDPISGHTALYWYRQSLGQGPEFLIYFQGTGAADDSGLPNDRFFAVRPEGSVSTLKIQRTERGDSAVYLCASSLVAGPNTEAFFGQGTRLTVV.

Comments on this clone: This sample includes further DNA sequences coding for the same CDR3. The chain carries TRBV30 and TRBJ1-1; no reliable D call. Trimming stripped 2 bases from V and 0 bases from J, with 4 bases between. The germline V gene has CDR1 GTSNPN and CDR2 SVGIG (reference sequence). CDR3 length: 12 residues. This CDR3 is CAWSPVNTEAFF. The CDR3 DNA reads as TGTGCCTGGAGTCCAGTGAACACTGAAGCTTTCTTT.

The CDR3 reads CASRQNTEAFF. In nucleotides, the CDR3 is TGTGCCAGCAGACAGAACACTGAAGCTTTCTTT. The rearrangement joins TRBV2 to TRBJ1-1; D gene uncertain. The CDR3 spans 11 residues. The ends were cut back, 6 bases at V and 1 base at J, with 3 bases in the middle. CDR1 and CDR2 (germline): SNHLY, FYNNEI.